This T cell receptor beta chain was observed in a study of cytomegalovirus exposure and HLA in healthy donors. V was pared by 0 bases and J by 4 bases, with 12 bases between. Germline-derived CDR1 and CDR2 are SGHDN and FVKESK. The CDR3 has 15 residues. Broader study findings: Cytomegalovirus association was assigned to approximately 160 TCR beta chains. Accurate HLA-A and HLA-B prediction from TCR beta sequences was reported for most subjects.

In the case of this clone: Its antigen is currently unknown.

The study ran its PCR with 60 Vbeta and 13 Jbeta primers. Assay: immunoSEQ multiplex PCR; the TCRdb copy retains only in-frame clones and omits some. The table shows around 210,000 clones, with around 77% occurring only once. The V and J genes are TRBV14 and TRBJ1-1; a possible D gene is TRBD1 (5 bases). Sequencing was carried out using PBMCs. This TCR was recovered from a woman between 25 and 40 years old in good health and CMV-seronegative. CDR3: CASSQDGQGVTEAFF. In DNA form, the CDR3 reads TGTGCCAGCAGCCAAGATGGGCAGGGTGTCACTGAAGCTTTCTTT.